This T cell receptor beta chain was identified in a study of T cell changes during pregnancy in multiple sclerosis. Profiled with immunoSEQ multiplex PCR; TCRdb holds only in-frame clones, not every one. Among about 70,000 clones listed, roughly 94% were seen once. The origin of this receptor is a female donor with multiple sclerosis, enrolled in a pregnancy study. This sample comprised peripheral blood, obtained in the third trimester of pregnancy.

As DNA, the CDR3 is TGTGCCCAGGCGGGGGGGACTGAAGCTTTCTTT. This translates into CAQAGGTEAFF. The J gene is TRBJ1-1, the V gene TRBV2; possibly TRBD1 for D (5 bases). Trimming shortened V by 11 bases and J by 5 bases, and 12 bases separated the two germline ends. This CDR3 comprises 11 residues. Germline CDR1 and CDR2: SNHLY and FYNNEI.